This T cell receptor (beta chain) came from a study of CD8+ T cells in alopecia areata. The V end lost 3 bases, the J end lost 6 bases, and 11 bases lay between the germline ends. The CDR3 is 13 residues long. CDR1 MGHDK and CDR2 SYGVNS come from the germline V gene. In each case, RNA was isolated and then reverse transcribed into cDNA as the sequencing template. Assay: immunoSEQ multiplex PCR; the TCRdb copy retains only in-frame clones and omits some. This table holds hundreds of thousands of clones, roughly three fifths found once. Regarding treatment: oral pan-JAK inhibitor, 5-10 mg twice daily. This sequence joins TRBV25-1 and TRBJ1-2; maybe TRBD1 (5 bases). This clonotype originated in a human donor with alopecia areata. Sequenced material: CD4+ T cells sorted from blood, taken between weeks 44 and 45, from a patient treated with tofacitinib. The chain's CDR3 is CASSEGPRNGYTF. CDR3 DNA: TGTGCCAGCAGTGAGGGGCCTAGGAATGGCTACACCTTC.